This TCR beta chain was captured in a study of regulatory T cells in long-lasting Graves disease. The trim removed 3 bases at V and 11 bases at J, leaving 5 bases unmatched. The CDR3 consists of 12 residues. As to time point: newly diagnosed GD, antithyroid drugs for less than 3 months. RNA extracted from PBMCs served as the sequencing template. CDR3-region Arm-PCR and iRepertoire HTBI primers produced the TCR beta libraries. TCRdb reprocessed the multiplex PCR reads with MiXCR, giving one entry per CDR3 protein. This sample has over 450,000 distinct CDR3 sequences; around 12% occur once, and the top ten carry 7.5% to 9%. This sample also belongs to another study, concerning T cells in Graves' hyperthyroidism and ophthalmopathy. That publication notes: Progression to ophthalmopathy was predicted a median of 6.5 months early.

This receptor was obtained from a woman aged 25 to 39 with Graves disease. This specimen consisted of peripheral blood mononuclear cells (PBMCs), obtained at new diagnosis, from a patient treated with antithyroid drugs. V is TRBV12-3 or TRBV12-4 and J is TRBJ1-1; the match to TRBD1 covers 8 bases. The DNA of the CDR3 is TGTGCCAGCAGTTTCCGGGACAGGACCGCTTTCTTT. Protein: CASSFRDRTAFF.